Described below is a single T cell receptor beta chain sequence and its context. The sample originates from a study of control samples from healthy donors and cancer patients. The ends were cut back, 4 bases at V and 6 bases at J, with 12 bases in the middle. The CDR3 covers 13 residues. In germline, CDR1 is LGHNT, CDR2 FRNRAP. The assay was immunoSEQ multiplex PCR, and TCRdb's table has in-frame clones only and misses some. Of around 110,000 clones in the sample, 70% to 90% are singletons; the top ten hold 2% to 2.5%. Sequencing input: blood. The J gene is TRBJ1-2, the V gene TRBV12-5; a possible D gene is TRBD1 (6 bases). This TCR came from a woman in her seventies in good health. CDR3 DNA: TGTGCTAGTGGTTCTACAGGGTGGAATGGCTACACCTTC. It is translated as CASGSTGWNGYTF.